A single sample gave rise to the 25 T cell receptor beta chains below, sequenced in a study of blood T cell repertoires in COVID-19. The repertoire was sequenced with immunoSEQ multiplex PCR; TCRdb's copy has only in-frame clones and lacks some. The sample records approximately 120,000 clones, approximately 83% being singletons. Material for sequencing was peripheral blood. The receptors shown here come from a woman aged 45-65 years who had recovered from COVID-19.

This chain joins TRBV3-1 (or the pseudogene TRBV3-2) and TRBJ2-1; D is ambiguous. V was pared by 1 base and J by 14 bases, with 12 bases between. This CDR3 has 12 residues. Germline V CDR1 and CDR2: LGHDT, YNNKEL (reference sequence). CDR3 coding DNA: TGTGCCAGCAGCCAAGCCCCACTGAATAAGTTCTTC. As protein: CASSQAPLNKFF.

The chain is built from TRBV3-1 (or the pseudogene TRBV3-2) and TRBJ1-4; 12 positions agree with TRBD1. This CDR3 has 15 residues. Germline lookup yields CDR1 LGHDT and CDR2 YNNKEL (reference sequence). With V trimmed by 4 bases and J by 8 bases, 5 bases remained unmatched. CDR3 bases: TGTGCCAGCAGCCCTTCCGGGACAGGGGGCGAAAAACTGTTTTTT. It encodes CASSPSGTGGEKLFF.

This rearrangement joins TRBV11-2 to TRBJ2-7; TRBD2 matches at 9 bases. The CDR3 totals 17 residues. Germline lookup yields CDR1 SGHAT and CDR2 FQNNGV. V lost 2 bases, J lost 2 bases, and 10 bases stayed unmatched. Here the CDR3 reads CASSLKPAGGPPYEQYF. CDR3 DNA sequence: TGTGCCAGCAGCTTAAAACCAGCGGGGGGACCTCCCTACGAGCAGTACTTC. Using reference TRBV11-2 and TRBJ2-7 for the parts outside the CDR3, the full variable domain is EAGVAQSPRYKIIEKRQSVAFWCNPISGHATLYWYQQILGQGPKLLIQFQNNGVVDDSQLPKDRFSAERLKGVDSTLKIQPAKLEDSAVYLCASSLKPAGGPPYEQYFGPGTRLTVT.

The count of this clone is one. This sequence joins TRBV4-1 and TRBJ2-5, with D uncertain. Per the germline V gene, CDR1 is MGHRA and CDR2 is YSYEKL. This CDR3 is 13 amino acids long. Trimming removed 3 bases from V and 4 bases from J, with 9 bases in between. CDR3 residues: CASSQVQRETQYF. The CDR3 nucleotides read TGCGCCAGCAGCCAGGTACAGAGAGAGACCCAGTACTTC.

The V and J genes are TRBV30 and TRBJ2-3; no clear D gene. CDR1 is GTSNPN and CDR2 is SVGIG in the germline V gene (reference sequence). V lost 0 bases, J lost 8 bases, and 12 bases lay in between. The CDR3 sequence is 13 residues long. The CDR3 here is CAWSVYSVGTQYF. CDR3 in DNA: TGTGCCTGGAGTGTCTACAGTGTGGGTACGCAGTATTTT.

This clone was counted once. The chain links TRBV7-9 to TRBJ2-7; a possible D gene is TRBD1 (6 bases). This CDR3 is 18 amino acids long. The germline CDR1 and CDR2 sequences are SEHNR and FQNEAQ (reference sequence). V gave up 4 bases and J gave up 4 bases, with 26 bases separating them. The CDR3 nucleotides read TGTGCCAGCAGCTCGGTAGAAAGGGTGTGGACAGCACATTACGAGCAGTACTTC. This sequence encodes CASSSVERVWTAHYEQYF. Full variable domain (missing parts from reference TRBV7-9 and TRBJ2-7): DTGVSQNPRHKITKRGQNVTFRCDPISEHNRLYWYRQTLGQGPEFLTYFQNEAQLEKSRLLSDRFSAERPKGSFSTLEIQRTEQGDSAMYLCASSSVERVWTAHYEQYFGPGTRLTVT.

CDR3 bases: TGTGCCAGCAGCGTAGGTTCCAACAATGAGCAGTTCTTC. Amino acids: CASSVGSNNEQFF. The rearrangement joins TRBV9 to TRBJ2-1; no clear D gene. V was shortened by 0 bases and J by 5 bases, with 6 bases between the two germline ends. Germline-derived CDR1 and CDR2 are SGDLS and YYNGEE. The length of the CDR3 is 13 residues. The full variable domain, its missing parts supplied by reference TRBV9 and TRBJ2-1, is DSGVTQTPKHLITATGQRVTLRCSPRSGDLSVYWYQQSLDQGLQFLIQYYNGEERAKGNILERFSAQQFPDLHSELNLSSLELGDSALYFCASSVGSNNEQFFGPGTRLTVL.

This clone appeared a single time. CDR3 nucleotides: TGTGCCAGCAGCCCCACAGGGAGCGGGGCCAACGTCCTGACTTTC. This encodes CASSPTGSGANVLTF. The chain employs TRBV7-3 and TRBJ2-6, with TRBD1 as a possible D gene (6 bases). CDR1 and CDR2 from the germline V gene are SGHTA and FQGTGA. The CDR3 length is 15 residues. V lost 5 bases and J 4 bases, leaving 12 bases between the germline ends.

CDR3 sequence reads: CASSQQGFFETQYF. For the CDR3, the DNA is TGTGCCAGCAGTCAACAGGGGTTTTTTGAGACCCAGTACTTC. V and J are TRBV2 and TRBJ2-5, with 7 bases matching TRBD1. The CDR3 consists of 14 residues. Trimming cost V 5 bases and J 5 bases; bases outside gene matches: 8. The germline V gene has CDR1 SNHLY and CDR2 FYNNEI.

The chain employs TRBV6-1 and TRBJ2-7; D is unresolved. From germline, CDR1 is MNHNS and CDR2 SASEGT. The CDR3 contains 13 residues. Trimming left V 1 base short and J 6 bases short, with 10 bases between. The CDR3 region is CASSEVLVVEQYF. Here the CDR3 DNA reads TGTGCCAGCAGTGAAGTGTTAGTTGTCGAGCAGTACTTC.

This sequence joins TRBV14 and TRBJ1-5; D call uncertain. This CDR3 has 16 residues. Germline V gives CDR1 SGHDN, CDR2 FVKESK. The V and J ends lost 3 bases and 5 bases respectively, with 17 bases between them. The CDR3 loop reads CASSHKIGEEYQPQHF. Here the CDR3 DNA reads TGTGCCAGCAGCCATAAGATTGGAGAAGAATATCAGCCCCAGCATTTT.

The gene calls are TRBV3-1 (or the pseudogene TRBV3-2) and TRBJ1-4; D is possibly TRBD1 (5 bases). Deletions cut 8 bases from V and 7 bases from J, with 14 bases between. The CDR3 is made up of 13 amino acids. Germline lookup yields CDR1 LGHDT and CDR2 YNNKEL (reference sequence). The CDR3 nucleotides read TGTGCCAGCTCTTTAGGGAGGGGTGAAAAACTGTTTTTT. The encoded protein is CASSLGRGEKLFF.

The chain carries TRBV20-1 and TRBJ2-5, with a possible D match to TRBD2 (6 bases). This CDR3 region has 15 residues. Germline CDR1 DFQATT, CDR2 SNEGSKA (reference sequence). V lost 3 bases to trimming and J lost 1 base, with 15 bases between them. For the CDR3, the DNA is TGCAGTGCTAGTCGGGTAGCGCGGGGCCAAGAGACCCAGTACTTC. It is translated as CSASRVARGQETQYF.

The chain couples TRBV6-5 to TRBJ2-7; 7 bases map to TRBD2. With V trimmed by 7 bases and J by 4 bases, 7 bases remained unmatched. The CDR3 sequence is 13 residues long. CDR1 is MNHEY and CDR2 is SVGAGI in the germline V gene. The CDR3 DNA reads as TGTGCCAGCACAGCGGGGTCGAGATACGAGCAGTACTTC. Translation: CASTAGSRYEQYF.

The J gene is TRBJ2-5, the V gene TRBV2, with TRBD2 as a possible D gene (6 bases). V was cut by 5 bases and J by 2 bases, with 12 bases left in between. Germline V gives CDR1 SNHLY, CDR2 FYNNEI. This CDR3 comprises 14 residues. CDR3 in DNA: TGTGCCAGCAGTCGGGGGTACCGACAAGAGACCCAGTACTTC. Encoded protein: CASSRGYRQETQYF.

CDR3 coding DNA: TGTGCCAGCTCACTAAGCGGGAGTATAAGGTACAATGAGCAGTTCTTC. This sequence encodes CASSLSGSIRYNEQFF. The genes are TRBV18 and TRBJ2-1; 8 positions agree with TRBD2. Germline trimming cut 4 bases from V and 4 bases from J; bases unmatched to any gene: 9. This CDR3 contains 16 residues. CDR1 and CDR2 (germline): KGHSH, LQKENI.

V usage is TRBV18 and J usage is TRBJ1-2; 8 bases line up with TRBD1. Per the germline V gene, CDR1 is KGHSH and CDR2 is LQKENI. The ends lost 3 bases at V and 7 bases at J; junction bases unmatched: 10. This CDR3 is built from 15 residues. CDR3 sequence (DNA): TGTGCCAGCTCACCCTCCGGACAGGGTCTCTCTGGCTACACCTTC. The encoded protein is CASSPSGQGLSGYTF.

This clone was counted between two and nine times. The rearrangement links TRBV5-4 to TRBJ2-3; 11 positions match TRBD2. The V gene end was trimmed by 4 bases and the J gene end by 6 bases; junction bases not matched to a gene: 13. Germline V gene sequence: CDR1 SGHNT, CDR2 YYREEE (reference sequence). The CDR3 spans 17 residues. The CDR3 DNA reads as TGTGCCAGCAGCCGGTCGGGTAGCGGGAGGGCCAGGGATACGCAGTATTTT. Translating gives CASSRSGSGRARDTQYF. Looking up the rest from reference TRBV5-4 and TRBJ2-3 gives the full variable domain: ETGVTQSPTHLIKTRGQQVTLRCSSQSGHNTVSWYQQALGQGPQFIFQYYREEENGRGNFPPRFSGLQFPNYSSELNVNALELDDSALYLCASSRSGSGRARDTQYFGPGTRLTVL.

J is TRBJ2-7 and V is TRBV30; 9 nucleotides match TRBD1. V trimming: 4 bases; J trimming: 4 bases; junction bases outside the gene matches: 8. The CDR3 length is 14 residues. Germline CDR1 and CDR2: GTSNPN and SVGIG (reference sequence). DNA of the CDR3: TGTGCCTGGAAAACGGGACAGGGTCATTACGAGCAGTACTTC. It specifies CAWKTGQGHYEQYF. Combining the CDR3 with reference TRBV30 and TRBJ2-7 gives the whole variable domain SQTIHQWPATLVQPVGSPLSLECTVEGTSNPNLYWYRQAAGRGLQLLFYSVGIGQISSEVPQNLSASRPQDRQFILSSKKLLLSDSGFYLCAWKTGQGHYEQYFGPGTRLTVT.

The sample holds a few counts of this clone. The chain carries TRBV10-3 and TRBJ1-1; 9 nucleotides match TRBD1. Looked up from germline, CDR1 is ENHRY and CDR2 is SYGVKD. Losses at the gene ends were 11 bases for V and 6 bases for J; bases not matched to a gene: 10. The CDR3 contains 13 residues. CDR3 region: CASRDRDISEAFF. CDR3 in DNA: TGTGCCTCACGGGACAGGGACATCTCTGAAGCTTTCTTT.

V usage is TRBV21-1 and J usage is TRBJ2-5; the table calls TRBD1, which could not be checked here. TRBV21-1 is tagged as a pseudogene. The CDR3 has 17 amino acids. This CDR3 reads CASSKNPGTGGRETQYF. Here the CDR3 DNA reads TGTGCCAGCAGCAAAAATCCCGGGACAGGGGGCCGTGAGACCCAGTACTTC.

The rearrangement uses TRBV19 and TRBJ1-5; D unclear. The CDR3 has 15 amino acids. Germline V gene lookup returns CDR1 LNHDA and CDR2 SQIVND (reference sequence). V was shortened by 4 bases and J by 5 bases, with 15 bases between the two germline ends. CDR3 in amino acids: CASSKTVGGYQPQHF. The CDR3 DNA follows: TGTGCCAGTAGTAAAACCGTCGGCGGGTATCAGCCCCAGCATTTT.

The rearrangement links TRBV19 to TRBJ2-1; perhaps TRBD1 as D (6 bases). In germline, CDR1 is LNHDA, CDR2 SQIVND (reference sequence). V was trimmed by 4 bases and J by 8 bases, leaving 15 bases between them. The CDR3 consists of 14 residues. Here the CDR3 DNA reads TGTGCCAGTAGTAGGACAGCCTGGGGCGATGAGCAGTTCTTC. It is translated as CASSRTAWGDEQFF. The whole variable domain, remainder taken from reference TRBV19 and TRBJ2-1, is DGGITQSPKYLFRKEGQNVTLSCEQNLNHDAMYWYRQDPGQGLRLIYYSQIVNDFQKGDIAEGYSVSREKKESFPLTVTSAQKNPTAFYLCASSRTAWGDEQFFGPGTRLTVL.

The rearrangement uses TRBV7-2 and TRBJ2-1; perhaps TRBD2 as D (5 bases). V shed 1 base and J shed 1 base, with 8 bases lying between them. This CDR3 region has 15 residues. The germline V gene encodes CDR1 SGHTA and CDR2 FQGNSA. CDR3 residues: CASSLDEGSYNEQFF. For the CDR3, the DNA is TGTGCCAGCAGCTTAGATGAGGGTTCCTACAATGAGCAGTTCTTC.

The CDR3 DNA reads as TGTGCCAGCACCTGGACAGGAATGAACTATGGCTACACCTTC. Its translation is CASTWTGMNYGYTF. This chain connects TRBV2 to TRBJ1-2, with 7 bases lining up with TRBD1. V lost 7 bases, J lost 2 bases, and 7 bases stayed unmatched. Germline V CDR1 and CDR2: SNHLY, FYNNEI. This CDR3 is built from 14 residues.